Below are 9 T cell receptor beta chains sequenced from a single sample in a study of vaccination and CD4 T cells after COVID-19. The antigens for these receptors are not known. Sequenced with the Oncomine TCR Beta short-read assay was DNA taken from cultured CD4+ T cells. Using its own MiXCR run on the PCR reads, TCRdb lists one record per CDR3 protein. Of some 13,000 distinct CDR3 sequences listed, roughly 40% are singletons. Documented treatment: roughly 10-day PBMC culture with coronavirus spike peptide pools or control peptides (ViraFEST assay). Sequenced material: CD4+ T cells from blood, cultured in vitro. The receptors stem from a human donor who had recovered from COVID-19.

This clonotype was picked up a small number of times. The genes are TRBV5-1 and TRBJ2-7; D unclear. The CDR3 length is 16 residues. V gave up 4 bases and J gave up 0 bases, with 17 bases separating them. Germline V CDR1 and CDR2: SGHRS, YFSETQ. The CDR3 bases are TGCGCCAGCAGCCTGGAAGGCGGCCTCGGCTCCTACGAGCAGTACTTC. It is translated as CASSLEGGLGSYEQYF.

This clonotype has more than one count but fewer than ten. The chain joins TRBV20-1 to TRBJ1-3, with 10 bases that match TRBD1. CDR3 length: 15 amino acids. With 2 bases clipped from V and 2 bases from J, the junction kept 3 bases outside the gene matches. Germline loops: CDR1 DFQATT, CDR2 SNEGSKA (reference sequence). The CDR3 bases are TGCAGTGCTAGATCTGGACAGGGGGCTGGAAACACCATATATTTT. Protein: CSARSGQGAGNTIYF.

J is TRBJ1-1 and V is TRBV7-9; weak D call: TRBD1 (5 bases). Germline V lookup: CDR1 SEHNR, CDR2 FQNEAQ (reference sequence). V was shortened by 5 bases and J by 1 base, with 14 bases between the two germline ends. The CDR3 runs to 15 residues. The CDR3 reads CASSPRVGGNTEAFF. The CDR3 nucleotides read TGTGCCAGCAGCCCCAGGGTGGGAGGGAACACTGAAGCTTTCTTT.

J is TRBJ1-2 and V is TRBV15, with 8 nucleotides matching TRBD1. The trim removed 3 bases at V and 0 bases at J, leaving 9 bases unmatched. CDR3 length equals 17 residues. CDR1 and CDR2 (germline): LNHNV, YYDKDF (reference sequence). The CDR3 sequence: CATSRRGTGSANYGYTF. CDR3 nucleotide sequence: TGTGCCACCAGCAGGAGGGGGACAGGATCAGCTAACTATGGCTACACCTTC. The whole variable domain, filled in from reference TRBV15 and TRBJ1-2, reads DAMVIQNPRYQVTQFGKPVTLSCSQTLNHNVMYWYQQKSSQAPKLLFHYYDKDFNNEADTPDNFQSRRPNTSFCFLDIRSPGLGDTAMYLCATSRRGTGSANYGYTFGSGTRLTVV.

This chain connects TRBV24-1 to TRBJ2-3; 7 bases agree with TRBD1. The CDR3 totals 15 residues. Unmatched junction bases numbered 4, after V lost 3 bases and J lost 2 bases. Per germline, CDR1 KGHDR and CDR2 SFDVKD. CDR3 sequence reads: CATSDPTGATDTQYF. The CDR3 nucleotides are TGTGCCACCAGTGATCCTACAGGGGCCACAGATACGCAGTATTTT.

V usage is TRBV7-2 and J usage is TRBJ2-3; 7 nucleotides line up with TRBD1. The germline V gene has CDR1 SGHTA and CDR2 FQGNSA. The CDR3 has 14 amino acids. With V trimmed by 4 bases and J by 4 bases, 5 bases remained unmatched. The CDR3 DNA is TGTGCCAGCAGCTGGGGGACAGACGCAGATACGCAGTATTTT. This codes for CASSWGTDADTQYF.

This clonotype was counted a few times. The chain links TRBV6-5 to TRBJ1-2; D gene unclear. V lost 2 bases, J lost 4 bases, and 11 bases lay in between. The CDR3 totals 14 residues. CDR1 is MNHEY, CDR2 SVGAGI, per germline. The CDR3 nucleotides read TGTGCCAGCAGTTACAGTCCAGAAAGCTATGGCTACACCTTC. As protein: CASSYSPESYGYTF.

This clonotype was counted once. This rearrangement joins TRBV6-2 or TRBV6-3 to TRBJ2-5; D is possibly TRBD1 or TRBD2 (5 bases each). Trimming removed 6 bases at V and 4 bases at J, with 12 bases between. The CDR3 consists of 13 residues. Per the germline V gene, CDR1 is MNHEY and CDR2 is SVGEGT. CDR3 protein: CASRHSGGETQYF. The DNA for the CDR3 is TGTGCCAGCAGACATTCTGGGGGAGAGACCCAGTACTTC.

The chain employs TRBV6-5 and TRBJ1-1; TRBD1 is a possible D gene (6 bases). V was clipped by 4 bases and J by 6 bases, with 15 bases between them. Germline V gene lookup returns CDR1 MNHEY and CDR2 SVGAGI. This CDR3 comprises 14 residues. CDR3 DNA: TGTGCCAGCAGTTCTGCGGGGGGGCCGTCTGAAGCTTTCTTT. It specifies CASSSAGGPSEAFF.